The clone carrying this TCR beta chain was counted ten times or more. What it binds is unknown. This sample stems from a study of T cell repertoires in cytomegalovirus infection. Study overall: Public TCR beta signature analysis indicated the presence of both CMV infection and matching HLA type.

The CDR3 runs to 13 residues. The V end lost 4 bases, the J end lost 4 bases, and 11 bases lay between the germline ends. Germline V gene lookup returns CDR1 MNHEY and CDR2 SVGEGT. Points from the study as a whole: There were HLA-C-restricted CMV-specific TCR beta clonotypes dominating the ex vivo response. Accumulated public TCR beta family frequency recognized individuals carrying CMV together with the relevant HLA.

TCRdb recomputed calls from the reads with MiXCR, one row per CDR3 protein. This repertoire shows 150,000 to 200,000 distinct CDR3 sequences, roughly 19% found once; its top ten account for around 2.7%. V is TRBV6-2 or TRBV6-3 and J is TRBJ2-7; D may be TRBD1 or TRBD2 (5 bases each). Sample: PBMCs. The receptor's source is a human donor in good health (CMV status not recorded). Some clones in this sample may be carry-over from other donors' samples. This CDR3 is CASSWDQRYEQYF. The CDR3 DNA is TGTGCCAGCAGTTGGGACCAAAGATACGAGCAGTACTTC.